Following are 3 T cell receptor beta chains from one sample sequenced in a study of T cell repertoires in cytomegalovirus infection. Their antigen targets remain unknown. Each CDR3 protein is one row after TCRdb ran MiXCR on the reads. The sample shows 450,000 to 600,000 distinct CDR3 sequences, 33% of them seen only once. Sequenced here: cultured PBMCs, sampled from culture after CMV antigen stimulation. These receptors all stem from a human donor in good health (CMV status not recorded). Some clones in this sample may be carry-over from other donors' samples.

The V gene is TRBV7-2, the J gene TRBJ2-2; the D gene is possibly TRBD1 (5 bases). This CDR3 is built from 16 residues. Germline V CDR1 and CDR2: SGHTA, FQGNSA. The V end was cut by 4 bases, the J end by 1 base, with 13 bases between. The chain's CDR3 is CASSSYPRGNTGELFF. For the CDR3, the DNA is TGTGCCAGCAGCTCGTACCCTAGGGGGAACACCGGGGAGCTGTTTTTT.

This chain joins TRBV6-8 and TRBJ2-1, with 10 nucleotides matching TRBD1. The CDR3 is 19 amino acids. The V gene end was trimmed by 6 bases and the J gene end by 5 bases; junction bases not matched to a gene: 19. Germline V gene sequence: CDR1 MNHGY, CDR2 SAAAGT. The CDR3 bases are TGTGCCAGCAGCCGCCGTCGACTTACCGGGACAGGGGACCACAATGAGCAGTTCTTC. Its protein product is CASSRRRLTGTGDHNEQFF.

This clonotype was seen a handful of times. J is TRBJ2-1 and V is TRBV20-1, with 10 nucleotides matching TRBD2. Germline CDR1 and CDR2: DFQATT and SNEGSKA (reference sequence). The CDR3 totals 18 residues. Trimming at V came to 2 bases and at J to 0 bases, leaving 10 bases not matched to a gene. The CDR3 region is CSARSVAGGISSYNEQFF. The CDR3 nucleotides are TGCAGTGCTAGATCGGTAGCGGGAGGCATCAGCTCCTACAATGAGCAGTTCTTC.